This TCR beta chain was observed in a study of cytomegalovirus exposure and HLA in healthy donors. This CDR3 has 18 amino acids. In germline, CDR1 is SGHAT, CDR2 FQNNGV. Unmatched junction bases numbered 8, after V lost 4 bases and J lost 2 bases. Findings and limits, study-wide: Confirmation was obtained in vitro that a few CMV-associated chains are specific for CMV antigens.

The donors were members of the approximately 130-subject validation cohort (separate from the 666-subject first cohort). The method was immunoSEQ multiplex PCR; TCRdb's version includes in-frame clones alone and lacks a portion of them. The sample contains fewer than 120,000 clones, around nine tenths of which appear only once. This clone was observed a single time. The antigen remains undetermined. This chain links TRBV11-2 with TRBJ2-5, with 15 bases matching TRBD2. This receptor was taken from a woman aged 25 to 39 in good health and CMV-seropositive. Source material: PBMCs. The CDR3 coding sequence is TGTGCCAGCAGCTCCGGACTAGCGGGAGGGCCGGAACAAGAGACCCAGTACTTC. Translated: CASSSGLAGGPEQETQYF.